This is a list of T cell receptor beta chains from one sample in a study of cytomegalovirus exposure and HLA in healthy donors. TCRdb keeps only in-frame clones here, not all; method: immunoSEQ multiplex PCR. The sample has some 150,000 clones; 50% to 75% are singletons. Sequenced: PBMCs. The receptors stem from a woman aged 60-75 years in good health and CMV-seropositive. CDR3s include the opening cysteine and the closing phenylalanine or tryptophan. A D gene is named only where the DNA matches it firmly. Rows may omit the clone size; those that give it use once, few, many or a size class.

J | D | size | V | CDR3 | DNA
TRBJ1-3 | TRBD1 | . | TRBV28 | CASRLGTVSRNTIYF | TGTGCCAGCAGGTTAGGGACAGTGTCTCGGAACACCATATATTTT
TRBJ2-7 | TRBD1 | . | TRBV5-8 | CASSLEVGRGLDEQYF | TGTGCCAGCAGCTTGGAGGTGGGCAGGGGGCTGGACGAGCAGTACTTC
TRBJ2-7 | TRBD2 | . | TRBV4-3 | CASSPETDSGGEQYF | TGCGCCAGCAGCCCAGAGACGGACAGCGGGGGCGAGCAGTACTTC
TRBJ2-7 | . | . | TRBV7-2 | CASSLAGGGEQYF | TGTGCCAGCAGCTTAGCGGGAGGGGGGGAGCAGTACTTC
TRBJ2-2 | . | few | TRBV21-1 | CASRSLVPNTGELFF | TGTGCCAGCAGATCACTAGTTCCGAACACCGGGGAGCTGTTTTTT
TRBJ2-5 | TRBD2 | . | TRBV5-1 | CASSPGRMGETQYF | TGCGCCAGCAGCCCCGGGAGGATGGGAGAGACCCAGTACTTC
TRBJ1-1 | . | . | TRBV5-6 | CASGRQGRDTEAFF | TGTGCCAGCGGGCGGCAGGGGCGGGACACTGAAGCTTTCTTT
TRBJ1-5 | TRBD1 | . | TRBV29-1 | CSVGQGDNQPQHF | TGCAGCGTTGGGCAGGGGGATAATCAGCCCCAGCATTTT
TRBJ2-7 | . | few | TRBV11-2 | CASSLALQGTYEQYF | TGTGCCAGCAGCTTAGCCTTACAGGGTACCTACGAGCAGTACTTC
TRBJ2-5 | . | . | TRBV9 | CASSVNIQETQYF | TGTGCCAGCAGCGTTAACATCCAAGAGACCCAGTACTTC
TRBJ1-4 | TRBD1 | . | TRBV19 | CASSTDRAQLFF | TGTGCCTCATCTACCGACAGGGCCCAACTGTTTTTT
TRBJ2-7 | TRBD2 | . | TRBV19 | CASSPGLAGGPHEQYF | TGTGCCAGTAGTCCAGGACTAGCGGGAGGGCCCCACGAGCAGTACTTC
TRBJ2-7 | TRBD2 | . | TRBV2 | CASSRGGYEQYF | TGTGCCAGCAGTCGCGGGGGCTACGAGCAGTACTTC
TRBJ2-7 | . | . | TRBV4-3 | CASSQVPGDYEQYF | TGCGCCAGCAGCCAAGTGCCGGGAGACTACGAGCAGTACTTC
TRBJ1-3 | . | few | TRBV28 | CASSFQRGAGNTIYF | TGTGCCAGCAGTTTCCAAAGGGGCGCTGGAAACACCATATATTTT
TRBJ1-2 | TRBD1 | few | TRBV7-2 | CASSPTGLAYGYTF | TGTGCCAGCAGCCCGACAGGGCTCGCCTATGGCTACACCTTC
TRBJ1-1 | TRBD1 | . | TRBV5-1 | CASSLGWGAGGGTEAFF | TGCGCCAGCAGCTTGGGGTGGGGGGCAGGGGGTGGCACTGAAGCTTTCTTT
TRBJ1-5 | TRBD1 | . | TRBV28 | CASSSMTGFDSNQPQHF | TGTGCCAGCAGTTCGATGACAGGGTTTGATAGCAATCAGCCCCAGCATTTT
TRBJ2-1 | TRBD1 | . | TRBV5-1 | CASSLAGQGRDEQFF | TGCGCCAGCAGCTTGGCGGGACAGGGGAGAGATGAGCAGTTCTTC
TRBJ2-7 | . | few | TRBV28 | CASSLKGLGGYEQYF | TGTGCCAGCAGTTTAAAAGGACTAGGGGGATACGAGCAGTACTTC
TRBJ1-1 | . | . | TRBV28 | CACQGWDANTEAFF | TGTGCATGCCAGGGGTGGGATGCGAACACTGAAGCTTTCTTT
TRBJ1-3 | TRBD1 | . | TRBV30 | CAWSSYRNRGYSGNTIYF | TGTGCCTGGAGTTCATACCGAAACAGGGGATACTCTGGAAACACCATATATTTT
TRBJ2-6 | . | . | TRBV28 | CASSHRGAGANVLTF | TGTGCCAGCAGCCACCGGGGGGCCGGGGCCAACGTCCTGACTTTC
TRBJ2-5 | TRBD2 | once | TRBV30 | CAWGTSGETQYF | TGTGCCTGGGGGACTAGCGGGGAGACCCAGTACTTC
TRBJ2-5 | TRBD1 | . | TRBV13 | CASSKGTGGQYF | TGTGCCAGCAGCAAAGGGACAGGGGGTCAGTACTTC
TRBJ1-2 | . | few | TRBV28 | CASRYSSGYTF | TGTGCCAGCAGATACAGTTCTGGCTACACCTTC
TRBJ2-3 | . | . | TRBV30 | CAWNPGADTQYF | TGTGCCTGGAACCCAGGGGCTGATACGCAGTATTTT
TRBJ1-2 | TRBD1 | . | TRBV5-1 | CASSLPPGQGNYGYTF | TGCGCCAGCAGCTTGCCTCCGGGACAGGGGAACTATGGCTACACCTTC
TRBJ2-3 | TRBD2 | . | TRBV9 | CASSVAGTSGRTDTQYF | TGTGCCAGCAGCGTAGCCGGGACTAGCGGGAGGACAGATACGCAGTATTTT
TRBJ2-1 | TRBD2 | . | TRBV4-2 | CASSQGTSGVYNEQFF | TGTGCCAGCAGCCAAGGGACTAGCGGGGTCTACAATGAGCAGTTCTTC
TRBJ2-1 | . | . | TRBV15 | CATSRVGGTYNEQFF | TGTGCCACCAGCAGAGTTGGCGGCACCTACAATGAGCAGTTCTTC
TRBJ1-5 | . | . | TRBV19 | CASSPTGQQNQPQHF | TGTGCCAGTAGTCCGACCGGACAGCAGAATCAGCCCCAGCATTTT
TRBJ2-5 | . | . | TRBV9 | CASSVEGVGGEQYF | TGTGCCAGCAGCGTAGAGGGAGTAGGAGGGGAGCAGTACTTC
TRBJ2-5 | TRBD1 | . | TRBV5-1 | CASSRGQGETQYF | TGCGCCAGCAGCAGGGGACAGGGTGAGACCCAGTACTTC
TRBJ2-7 | TRBD2 | . | TRBV28 | CASSLVLAGGAYEQYF | TGTGCCAGCAGTTTGGTACTAGCGGGAGGAGCGTACGAGCAGTACTTC
TRBJ2-5 | . | . | TRBV7-2 | CASSFSRQETQYF | TGTGCCAGCAGCTTTTCCCGCCAAGAGACCCAGTACTTC
TRBJ2-1 | TRBD2 | once | TRBV4-1 | CASSQVGGTSLNEQFF | TGCGCCAGCAGCCAAGTCGGGGGGACTAGCTTGAATGAGCAGTTCTTC
TRBJ1-5 | . | . | TRBV30 | CAWSVKGRVYQPQHF | TGTGCCTGGAGTGTAAAGGGCAGGGTGTATCAGCCCCAGCATTTT
TRBJ2-3 | TRBD2 | few | TRBV7-2 | CASSSGLAADTQYF | TGTGCCAGCAGCTCGGGACTAGCGGCAGATACGCAGTATTTT
TRBJ2-7 | TRBD1 | . | TRBV29-1 | CSVGDRDEQYF | TGCAGCGTTGGGGACAGGGACGAGCAGTACTTC
TRBJ1-1 | TRBD1 | few | TRBV7-9 | CASSLEPGGTEAFF | TGTGCCAGCAGCTTAGAGCCAGGGGGCACTGAAGCTTTCTTT
TRBJ2-5 | . | . | TRBV10-3 | CAISELARETQYF | TGTGCCATCAGTGAACTAGCTAGAGAGACCCAGTACTTC
TRBJ2-7 | TRBD1 | . | TRBV19 | CASSPQSGGYEQYF | TGTGCCAGTAGTCCTCAATCAGGGGGCTACGAGCAGTACTTC
TRBJ2-1 | TRBD1 | . | TRBV29-1 | CSVKGGLRGRNEQFF | TGCAGCGTTAAAGGGGGGCTCAGGGGGCGGAATGAGCAGTTCTTC
TRBJ1-5 | . | . | TRBV28 | CASSPGGGNQPQHF | TGTGCCAGCAGTCCCGGGGGGGGCAATCAGCCCCAGCATTTT
TRBJ1-1 | TRBD1 | . | TRBV27 | CASSRGDRVLTEAFF | TGTGCCAGCAGCCGAGGGGACAGGGTTCTTACTGAAGCTTTCTTT
TRBJ2-7 | TRBD1 | . | TRBV15 | CATSRVTGNEAYEQYF | TGTGCCACCAGCAGAGTGACAGGGAACGAGGCCTACGAGCAGTACTTC
TRBJ1-3 | . | . | TRBV9 | CASSTGTGNTIYF | TGTGCCAGCAGCACCGGGACTGGAAACACCATATATTTT
TRBJ2-5 | TRBD1 | . | TRBV28 | CASSLSTLTQGGRRETQYF | TGTGCCAGCAGTTTATCCACTCTCACACAGGGGGGAAGAAGAGAGACCCAGTACTTC
TRBJ1-4 | TRBD1 | . | TRBV5-4 | CASSLDRGREKLFF | TGTGCCAGCAGCTTGGACAGGGGGCGCGAAAAACTGTTTTTT
TRBJ2-1 | . | few | TRBV11-3 | CASSSTGRGNEQFF | TGTGCCAGCAGCTCCACCGGACGGGGCAATGAGCAGTTCTTC
TRBJ1-4 | TRBD1 | . | TRBV18 | CASSFTGPGQGSTNEKLFF | TGTGCCAGCTCATTCACGGGTCCGGGACAGGGTTCGACTAATGAAAAACTGTTTTTT
TRBJ1-2 | . | few | TRBV6-5 | CASSYNPGYGYTF | TGTGCCAGCAGTTACAATCCGGGCTATGGCTACACCTTC
TRBJ1-3 | TRBD1 | few | TRBV9 | CASSVDPQGAGNTIYF | TGTGCCAGCAGCGTAGATCCGCAGGGGGCTGGAAACACCATATATTTT
TRBJ2-4 | . | . | TRBV6-5 | CASKPRQKNIQYF | TGTGCCAGCAAGCCCAGACAAAAAAACATTCAGTACTTC